Below, 8 T cell receptor beta chains from the same sample are listed, as sequenced in a study of T cells in Graves' hyperthyroidism and ophthalmopathy. Amplification of TCR beta CDR3 regions was performed using RNA transcripts as template. Using the HTBI primer set, a first-round RT-PCR was run on the TCR CDR3. Each CDR3 protein gets one entry after TCRdb re-called the multiplex PCR reads with MiXCR. The sample yields roughly 630,000 distinct CDR3 sequences, approximately 14% seen once. The material sequenced was blood. Every receptor here comes from a woman younger than 45 with Graves' hyperthyroidism.

This clonotype was recorded a few times. This chain's CDR3 is CASSLSRAGANVLTF. The CDR3 nucleotides read TGTGCCAGCAGCTTATCCCGGGCTGGGGCCAACGTCCTGACTTTC. The genes are TRBV11-2 and TRBJ2-6; D not resolved. The CDR3 sequence is 15 residues long. Germline V gene sequence: CDR1 SGHAT, CDR2 FQNNGV. V gave up 2 bases and J gave up 2 bases, with 7 bases separating them. The whole variable domain, remainder taken from reference TRBV11-2 and TRBJ2-6, is EAGVAQSPRYKIIEKRQSVAFWCNPISGHATLYWYQQILGQGPKLLIQFQNNGVVDDSQLPKDRFSAERLKGVDSTLKIQPAKLEDSAVYLCASSLSRAGANVLTFGAGSRLTVL.

In its sample, this clonotype was seen many times. The chain has TRBV7-2 and TRBJ2-1; D tentatively fits TRBD1 or TRBD2 (5 bases each). The V end lost 5 bases, the J end lost 0 bases, and 11 bases lay between the germline ends. CDR3 length: 15 residues. Germline-derived CDR1 and CDR2 are SGHTA and FQGNSA. In DNA, the CDR3 is TGTGCCAGCAGCCGGGACCTCGTCTCCTACAATGAGCAGTTCTTC. Translation gives CASSRDLVSYNEQFF.

This clonotype was observed at least ten times. The chain links TRBV3-1 to TRBJ2-5; a possible D gene is TRBD2 (6 bases). The germline V and J ends were trimmed by 4 bases and 4 bases, with 19 bases remaining between them. Per the germline V gene, CDR1 is LGHDT and CDR2 is YNNKEL (reference sequence). The CDR3 loop spans 16 amino acids. The CDR3 sequence is CASSLSGAGLGETQYF. The CDR3 DNA sequence: TGTGCCAGCAGCCTCAGTGGAGCGGGTTTAGGAGAGACCCAGTACTTC.

This clonotype was found many times. The V gene is TRBV19, the J gene TRBJ1-1; D is ambiguous. V gave up 7 bases and J gave up 0 bases, with 12 bases separating them. The CDR3 spans 14 residues. The germline V gene has CDR1 LNHDA and CDR2 SQIVND (reference sequence). The DNA for the CDR3 is TGTGCCAGTAAGGGTTTCGGGATGAACACTGAAGCTTTCTTT. Translating gives CASKGFGMNTEAFF. Complete variable domain (other parts from reference TRBV19 and TRBJ1-1): DGGITQSPKYLFRKEGQNVTLSCEQNLNHDAMYWYRQDPGQGLRLIYYSQIVNDFQKGDIAEGYSVSREKKESFPLTVTSAQKNPTAFYLCASKGFGMNTEAFFGQGTRLTVV.

The rearrangement uses TRBV30 and TRBJ2-7; D is ambiguous. Trimming pared 0 bases from V and 4 bases from J, leaving 13 bases between. The germline CDR1 and CDR2 sequences are GTSNPN and SVGIG (reference sequence). The CDR3 is 14 residues long. The DNA for the CDR3 is TGTGCCTGGAGTGTACCCCGGCCGCCATACGAGCAGTACTTC. It encodes CAWSVPRPPYEQYF. Together with reference TRBV30 and TRBJ2-7, the CDR3 gives the full variable domain: SQTIHQWPATLVQPVGSPLSLECTVEGTSNPNLYWYRQAAGRGLQLLFYSVGIGQISSEVPQNLSASRPQDRQFILSSKKLLLSDSGFYLCAWSVPRPPYEQYFGPGTRLTVT.

Notes on this clonotype: A read error may produce the germline difference seen at one junction end. The chain has TRBV12-3 or TRBV12-4 and TRBJ2-1; the D is unclear. CDR3 length: 15 amino acids. The CDR3: CASRVPGGSYSEQFF. As DNA, the CDR3 is TGTGCCAGCAGAGTCCCAGGCGGCTCCTACAGTGAGCAGTTCTTC.

This clonotype was observed at least ten times. The chain recombines TRBV5-1 with TRBJ2-3; D uncertain. V was cut by 0 bases and J by 6 bases, with 8 bases left in between. Germline CDR1 reads SGHRS; CDR2 reads YFSETQ. This CDR3 region has 13 residues. The CDR3 DNA sequence: TGCGCCAGCAGCTTGGACCGTTCGGATACGCAGTATTTT. Its protein product is CASSLDRSDTQYF.

This clonotype was seen ten or more times. The V call is TRBV2, the J call TRBJ2-1; D remains ambiguous. This CDR3 region has 14 residues. Between the trimmed V and J ends, which lost 1 base and 8 bases, there was a span of 12 bases. Germline V gene sequence: CDR1 SNHLY, CDR2 FYNNEI. The CDR3 nucleotides read TGTGCCAGCAGTGAAGGGTTTAGCAGCGATGAGCAGTTCTTC. This encodes CASSEGFSSDEQFF. Based on the CDR3 plus reference TRBV2 and TRBJ2-1, the full variable domain is EPEVTQTPSHQVTQMGQEVILRCVPISNHLYFYWYRQILGQKVEFLVSFYNNEISEKSEIFDDQFSVERPDGSNFTLKIRSTKLEDSAMYFCASSEGFSSDEQFFGPGTRLTVL.